The 24 T cell receptor beta chains given below trace back to one sample, sequenced in a study of cytomegalovirus exposure and HLA in healthy donors. 13 Jbeta primers and 60 Vbeta primers were used for the PCR. Sequencing was performed with immunoSEQ multiplex PCR; in TCRdb, only in-frame clones are kept and a portion is missing. The sample lists 95,000 to 110,000 clones, around two thirds occurring once. The sample taken for sequencing was PBMCs. Every receptor here comes from a middle-aged woman in good health and CMV-seropositive.

The sample holds a few counts of this clone. The chain is built from TRBV6-6 and TRBJ2-1, with 12 bases that match TRBD2. V trimming: 5 bases; J trimming: 7 bases; junction bases outside the gene matches: 9. This CDR3 is 16 amino acids long. Germline CDR1 reads MNHNY; CDR2 reads SVGAGI (reference sequence). CDR3 nucleotide sequence: TGTGCCAGCAGTAGACTAGCGGGGGTTCAGGGAAATGAGCAGTTCTTC. Translated, it gives CASSRLAGVQGNEQFF.

This clone was seen only a few times. The V gene is TRBV6-6, the J gene TRBJ1-1, with D unresolved. Germline loops: CDR1 MNHNY, CDR2 SVGAGI (reference sequence). This CDR3 spans 14 amino acids. V shed 2 bases and J shed 1 base, with 8 bases lying between them. CDR3 sequence: CASSYREENTEAFF. The DNA of the CDR3 is TGTGCCAGCAGTTACAGGGAGGAGAACACTGAAGCTTTCTTT.

This CDR3 is CASSWDGTAMNTEAFF. The DNA for the CDR3 is TGCGCCAGCAGCTGGGACGGGACAGCAATGAACACTGAAGCTTTCTTT. The gene calls are TRBV5-1 and TRBJ1-1, with 7 nucleotides matching TRBD1. The germline gives CDR1 SGHRS, CDR2 YFSETQ. The CDR3 sequence is 16 residues long. The V gene end was trimmed by 3 bases and the J gene end by 0 bases; junction bases not matched to a gene: 8.

This chain connects TRBV2 to TRBJ1-5; 10 positions agree with TRBD1. The V gene end was trimmed by 3 bases and the J gene end by 3 bases; junction bases not matched to a gene: 2. The germline CDR1 and CDR2 sequences are SNHLY and FYNNEI. CDR3 length equals 15 residues. CDR3 sequence: CASSDDRGPNQPQHF. DNA for the CDR3: TGTGCCAGCAGTGATGACAGGGGGCCCAATCAGCCCCAGCATTTT.

J is TRBJ1-5 and V is TRBV10-3, with D unclear. CDR1 and CDR2 (germline): ENHRY, SYGVKD. The V and J ends lost 0 bases and 4 bases respectively, with 10 bases between them. The CDR3 extends over 15 amino acids. CDR3 nucleotide sequence: TGTGCCATCAGTGAGTCAGTCCGACTAAATCAGCCCCAGCATTTT. Translated: CAISESVRLNQPQHF.

V is TRBV7-2 and J is TRBJ2-5, with TRBD1 as a possible D gene (7 bases). Germline lookup yields CDR1 SGHTA and CDR2 FQGNSA. Trimming cost V 3 bases and J 5 bases, with 13 bases left between them. The CDR3 has 14 amino acids. CDR3 protein: CASSFQGGKETQYF. The CDR3 coding sequence is TGTGCCAGCAGCTTTCAGGGGGGAAAGGAGACCCAGTACTTC.

This sequence joins TRBV5-1 and TRBJ1-5, with 8 bases identical to TRBD1. The germline V gene has CDR1 SGHRS and CDR2 YFSETQ. The CDR3 sequence is 15 residues long. Trimming took 3 bases from V and 7 from J; bases not matched to a gene: 9. Here the CDR3 reads CASSSGQGREQPQHF. CDR3 sequence (DNA): TGCGCCAGCAGCTCCGGACAGGGAAGAGAACAGCCCCAGCATTTT. Drawing the rest from reference TRBV5-1 and TRBJ1-5, the complete variable domain is KAGVTQTPRYLIKTRGQQVTLSCSPISGHRSVSWYQQTPGQGLQFLFEYFSETQRNKGNFPGRFSGRQFSNSRSEMNVSTLELGDSALYLCASSSGQGREQPQHFGDGTRLSIL.

The chain combines TRBV11-3 with TRBJ1-5, with no clear D. Deletions cut 4 bases from V and 7 bases from J, with 23 bases between. This CDR3 has 17 amino acids. CDR1 is SGHNT and CDR2 is YENEEA in the germline V gene. The CDR3 region has the DNA TGTGCCAGCAGCTCCCCTCCCTGGGCAGGCTACAAACAGCCCCAGCATTTT. It codes for CASSSPPWAGYKQPQHF.

Concerning this clone: One end of the junction does not line up with germline, which may come from a read error. Within the sample, other DNA sequences also encode this same CDR3. The rearrangement links TRBV6-1 to TRBJ1-2; perhaps TRBD1 as D (6 bases). This CDR3 is built from 14 residues. Germline loops: CDR1 MNHNS, CDR2 SASEGT. CDR3 coding DNA: TGCGCCAGCAGTGCCGGGACATTATACTATGGCTACACCTTC. It translates to CASSAGTLYYGYTF.

The chain employs TRBV27 and TRBJ2-7; tentatively, D is TRBD2 (6 bases). CDR1 and CDR2 (germline): MNHEY, SMNVEV (reference sequence). CDR3 length: 12 amino acids. The ends were cut back, 8 bases at V and 0 bases at J, with 8 bases in the middle. CDR3 region: CASAGSSYEQYF. In DNA, the CDR3 is TGTGCCAGCGCGGGAAGCTCCTACGAGCAGTACTTC.

This chain joins TRBV30 and TRBJ2-3; possibly TRBD1 for D (5 bases). The CDR3 spans 14 residues. Trimming took off 2 bases at V and 2 bases at J, with 11 bases between the two ends. Per the germline V gene, CDR1 is GTSNPN and CDR2 is SVGIG (reference sequence). For the CDR3, the DNA is TGTGCCTGGAGTAGACAGTCCAACACAGATACGCAGTATTTT. Translation gives CAWSRQSNTDTQYF.

The V gene is TRBV13, the J gene TRBJ1-2, with D unclear. The CDR3 is 12 residues long. V gave up 5 bases and J gave up 8 bases, with 12 bases separating them. Germline CDR1 and CDR2: PRHDT and FYEKMQ (reference sequence). CDR3 DNA: TGTGCCAGCAGCCCCAGGTCCCGAGGCTACACCTTC. Protein product: CASSPRSRGYTF.

The V and J genes are TRBV19 and TRBJ2-7; possible D gene TRBD1, 6 bases. Per the germline V gene, CDR1 is LNHDA and CDR2 is SQIVND (reference sequence). This CDR3 is built from 14 residues. V shed 6 bases and J shed 2 bases, with 14 bases lying between them. CDR3 sequence reads: CASSPRTETYEQYF. The CDR3 nucleotides read TGTGCCAGTAGCCCAAGGACAGAGACCTACGAGCAGTACTTC. Together with reference TRBV19 and TRBJ2-7, the CDR3 gives the full variable domain: DGGITQSPKYLFRKEGQNVTLSCEQNLNHDAMYWYRQDPGQGLRLIYYSQIVNDFQKGDIAEGYSVSREKKESFPLTVTSAQKNPTAFYLCASSPRTETYEQYFGPGTRLTVT.

The chain carries TRBV7-2 and TRBJ1-6; maybe TRBD1 (5 bases). CDR1 SGHTA and CDR2 FQGNSA come from the germline V gene. This CDR3 has 15 residues. The V and J ends lost 5 bases and 9 bases respectively, with 17 bases between them. The CDR3, as DNA: TGTGCCAGCAGCGCTGGGGCAGGGCCTAGTTCACCCCTCCACTTT. Amino acid sequence: CASSAGAGPSSPLHF.

This clone was counted once. The chain employs TRBV5-4 and TRBJ2-3; D might be TRBD1 (5 bases). Per germline, CDR1 SGHNT and CDR2 YYREEE (reference sequence). The CDR3 loop spans 16 amino acids. V lost 6 bases and J lost 1, with 18 bases in between. In DNA form, the CDR3 reads TGTGCCAGCACCTCCGGTGGGGCAGGCCGCACAGATACGCAGTATTTT. Protein sequence: CASTSGGAGRTDTQYF.

V gene TRBV27 combines with J gene TRBJ2-2; D is uncertain. Germline values: CDR1 MNHEY, CDR2 SMNVEV (reference sequence). CDR3 size: 13 residues. Trimming stripped 4 bases from V and 6 bases from J, with 9 bases between. CDR3 region: CASSSGYAGELFF. Here the CDR3 DNA reads TGTGCCAGCAGTTCCGGGTATGCCGGGGAGCTGTTTTTT.

The rearrangement joins TRBV28 to TRBJ1-5, with a weak D call TRBD1 (5 bases). Germline CDR1 and CDR2: MDHEN and SYDVKM. V was pared by 10 bases and J by 9 bases, with 25 bases between. The length of the CDR3 is 15 residues. CDR3 DNA sequence: TGTGCCATCGGGCTTCGGGGGAGCCTTTTAGGGCCCCAGCATTTT. Its translation is CAIGLRGSLLGPQHF.

V is TRBV6-5 and J is TRBJ2-7; 7 bases agree with TRBD1. The CDR3 is 13 residues long. V was clipped by 6 bases and J by 5 bases; unmatched bases: 7. CDR1 and CDR2 from the germline V gene are MNHEY and SVGAGI. The CDR3 spells CASSPTGIHEQYF. The CDR3 DNA sequence: TGTGCCAGCAGCCCGACAGGGATCCACGAGCAGTACTTC.

This clone was observed a single time. The chain recombines TRBV30 with TRBJ1-3, with 7 nucleotides matching TRBD1. Germline assignment: CDR1 GTSNPN and CDR2 SVGIG (reference sequence). J gave up 4 bases and V 4 bases, and 4 bases lay outside the gene matches. This CDR3 region has 13 residues. In nucleotides, the CDR3 is TGTGCCTGGAATTTACAGGGGGGAAACACCATATATTTT. It translates to CAWNLQGGNTIYF.

The chain uses TRBV30 and TRBJ2-2; the match to TRBD1 covers 10 bases. The CDR3 consists of 16 residues. Germline-derived CDR1 and CDR2 are GTSNPN and SVGIG (reference sequence). V trimming: 5 bases; J trimming: 7 bases; junction bases outside the gene matches: 13. CDR3 in DNA: TGTGCCTGGGGGGGTTGGGACAGGGGAGAAGGCGGGGAGCTGTTTTTT. Protein sequence: CAWGGWDRGEGGELFF.

The rearrangement joins TRBV30 to TRBJ1-5; 7 positions match TRBD1. Germline trimming cut 2 bases from V and 1 base from J; bases unmatched to any gene: 5. Germline CDR1 reads GTSNPN; CDR2 reads SVGIG (reference sequence). There are 15 residues in the CDR3. CDR3 in amino acids: CAWSIAGGSNQPQHF. The CDR3 DNA follows: TGTGCCTGGAGTATTGCAGGGGGAAGCAATCAGCCCCAGCATTTT. The full variable domain, with the rest looked up from reference TRBV30 and TRBJ1-5, is SQTIHQWPATLVQPVGSPLSLECTVEGTSNPNLYWYRQAAGRGLQLLFYSVGIGQISSEVPQNLSASRPQDRQFILSSKKLLLSDSGFYLCAWSIAGGSNQPQHFGDGTRLSIL.

The chain combines TRBV7-6 with TRBJ2-3; no clear D gene. CDR3 size: 13 residues. V was clipped by 2 bases and J by 1 base, with 4 bases between them. CDR1 is SGHVS, CDR2 FNYEAQ, per germline. Here the CDR3 reads CASSLSGTDTQYF. Written as DNA, the CDR3 is TGTGCCAGCAGCTTAAGCGGCACAGATACGCAGTATTTT.

The chain has TRBV18 and TRBJ2-7; TRBD1 agrees at 9 bases. After removal of 0 bases from V and 4 bases from J, the junction contained 4 bases not matched to a gene. The CDR3 spans 15 residues. Germline V gene lookup returns CDR1 KGHSH and CDR2 LQKENI. The CDR3 DNA reads TGTGCCAGCTCACCACCGGGACAGGGTACTTACGAGCAGTACTTC. This sequence encodes CASSPPGQGTYEQYF.

The rearrangement joins TRBV18 to TRBJ1-3, with TRBD1 identical over 9 bases. After removal of 3 bases from V and 1 base from J, the junction contained 1 base not matched to a gene. The CDR3 sequence is 15 residues long. Germline V lookup: CDR1 KGHSH, CDR2 LQKENI. For the CDR3, the DNA is TGTGCCAGCTCACCCGGGACAGGGTCTGGAAACACCATATATTTT. Protein product: CASSPGTGSGNTIYF. The full variable domain, with the rest looked up from reference TRBV18 and TRBJ1-3, is NAGVMQNPRHLVRRRGQEARLRCSPMKGHSHVYWYRQLPEEGLKFMVYLQKENIIDESGMPKERFSAEFPKEGPSILRIQQVVRGDSAAYFCASSPGTGSGNTIYFGEGSWLTVV.